The 3 T cell receptor beta chains below were found in one sample sequenced in a study of CD8+CD57+ T cells in acquired aplastic anemia. Patients selected for sequencing had displayed CD8+CD57+ cell expansion by flow cytometry. Genomic DNA templated the TCR beta VDJ and CDR3 profiling. TCRdb re-derived calls from the reads in MiXCR, one entry per CDR3 protein. The sample lists around 170,000 distinct CDR3 sequences, less than 60% occurring once. Sequenced input: sorted CD4+, CD8+, or CD8+CD57+ T cells (not recorded which) from PBMCs. The receptors were gathered from a human donor with aplastic anemia.

This clonotype has a count of ten or more. This rearrangement joins TRBV12-3 or TRBV12-4 to TRBJ2-2; D may be TRBD2 (6 bases). This CDR3 is 15 amino acids long. Trimming pared 3 bases from V and 5 bases from J, leaving 13 bases between. The CDR3 DNA follows: TGTGCCAGCAGTTTGTACGGGAGCGGTACCGGGGAGCTGTTTTTT. Protein: CASSLYGSGTGELFF.

There are many counts of this clonotype. Being one base from a much bigger clone, this may be a read error. The chain is built from TRBV24-1 and TRBJ2-1; D call uncertain. V was cut by 12 bases and J by 15 bases, with 20 bases left in between. CDR1 and CDR2 (germline): KGHDR, SFDVKD. The length of the CDR3 is 11 residues. In nucleotides, the CDR3 is TGTGCCCCGCCGCCTTCCATTGTGCGGTTCTTC. Translated, it gives CAPPPSIVRFF.

This chain uses TRBV5-6 with TRBJ2-5, with 8 positions matching TRBD2. V lost 0 bases and J lost 4; bases outside the gene matches: 14. CDR1 is SGHDT and CDR2 is YYEEEE in the germline V gene. There are 18 residues in the CDR3. CDR3 region: CASSLARSSGRFGETQYF. For the CDR3, the DNA is TGTGCCAGCAGCTTGGCTCGGTCGAGCGGGAGATTCGGAGAGACCCAGTACTTC.